The 14 T cell receptor beta chains below come from one sample, sequenced in a study of T-cell reconstitution after alpha-beta-depleted transplantation in children. Unique molecular identifiers were incorporated during preparation of the TCRbeta library. TCRdb recomputed calls from the PCR reads with MiXCR, one row per CDR3 protein. The data contain approximately 400,000 distinct CDR3 sequences, under 13% of them seen just once; the ten biggest clones take up roughly 5.5%. The sequencing used PBMCs from the stem cell graft donor, collected from the stem cell graft. These receptors originate from a human donor who donated a stem cell graft to a child with acute myeloid leukemia.

The V gene is TRBV7-2, the J gene TRBJ1-2, with D hard to call. Germline CDR1 and CDR2: SGHTA and FQGNSA. This CDR3 is 13 amino acids long. Between the trimmed V and J ends, which lost 1 base and 8 bases, there was a span of 11 bases. The CDR3 protein is CASSLVVGEGYTF. CDR3 nucleotides: TGTGCCAGCAGCTTAGTTGTGGGAGAAGGCTACACCTTC.

This sequence joins TRBV30 and TRBJ2-1, with D perhaps assigned TRBD1 or TRBD2 (5 bases each). Deletions cut 4 bases from V and 0 bases from J, with 16 bases between. The CDR3 is 16 residues long. The germline CDR1 and CDR2 sequences are GTSNPN and SVGIG (reference sequence). CDR3 DNA sequence: TGTGCCTGGATGGCTTTGAGGGGCCCCTCCTACAATGAGCAGTTCTTC. Its protein is CAWMALRGPSYNEQFF.

This clonotype occurred many times. The chain links TRBV5-1 to TRBJ2-5, with D possibly being TRBD1 (6 bases). Germline CDR1 is SGHRS and CDR2 is YFSETQ. The CDR3 is 13 amino acids. V dropped 2 bases and J dropped 6 bases, with 11 bases sitting between them. Written as DNA, the CDR3 is TGCGCCAGCAGCTTAAACAGGGAGAAGACCCAGTACTTC. It codes for CASSLNREKTQYF.

The chain employs TRBV10-3 and TRBJ2-1, with TRBD2 matching over 7 bases. Germline V gene data show CDR1 as ENHRY and CDR2 as SYGVKD. The CDR3 totals 14 residues. V was pared by 7 bases and J by 6 bases, with 9 bases of the junction left unmatched. The CDR3 spells CAITAGALINEQFF. CDR3 nucleotide sequence: TGTGCCATCACGGCGGGAGCCCTTATCAATGAGCAGTTCTTC.

The chain is built from TRBV25-1 and TRBJ1-1; TRBD1 aligns across 10 bases. This CDR3 is 16 amino acids long. J gave up 1 base and V 7 bases, and 9 bases lay outside the gene matches. The germline V gene encodes CDR1 MGHDK and CDR2 SYGVNS. The CDR3 protein is CASKLRQGARNTEAFF. As DNA, the CDR3 is TGTGCCAGCAAGCTGAGACAGGGGGCTCGGAACACTGAAGCTTTCTTT.

The chain has TRBV11-1 and TRBJ2-6; D perhaps matches TRBD1 (5 bases). This CDR3 contains 18 residues. Trimming cost V 3 bases and J 0 bases, with 15 bases left between them. Germline V gene data show CDR1 as SGHAT and CDR2 as FQDESV (reference sequence). The CDR3 sequence is CASSFDVGRASGANVLTF. In nucleotides, the CDR3 is TGTGCCAGCAGCTTTGACGTTGGCAGGGCCTCTGGGGCCAACGTCCTGACTTTC.

The J gene is TRBJ2-1, the V gene TRBV12-3 or TRBV12-4; TRBD1 is a possible D gene (7 bases). The CDR3 loop spans 14 amino acids. V was cut by 0 bases and J by 9 bases, with 12 bases left in between. CDR3: CASSLAPGGGEQFF. The CDR3 DNA reads TGTGCCAGCAGTTTAGCGCCAGGGGGAGGTGAGCAGTTCTTC.

This clonotype was detected many times. This chain uses TRBV20-1 with TRBJ2-2; D remains unclear. Germline CDR1 reads DFQATT; CDR2 reads SNEGSKA (reference sequence). This CDR3 is built from 15 residues. The V and J ends lost 3 bases and 1 base respectively, with 12 bases between them. CDR3 coding DNA: TGCAGTGCTAGCGTGGAGACTTTGAACACCGGGGAGCTGTTTTTT. This encodes CSASVETLNTGELFF.

A few counts support this clonotype. This rearrangement joins TRBV18 to TRBJ2-1; TRBD1 matches at 7 bases. The V gene end was trimmed by 2 bases and the J gene end by 7 bases; junction bases not matched to a gene: 11. Looked up from germline, CDR1 is KGHSH and CDR2 is LQKENI. CDR3 length equals 16 residues. In DNA, the CDR3 is TGTGCCAGCTCACCATTGAGTAGGACAGGTGGAAATGAGCAGTTCTTC. Its protein product is CASSPLSRTGGNEQFF.

In this sample, this clonotype turned up a few times. The chain carries TRBV28 and TRBJ1-5, with 8 nucleotides matching TRBD1. Unmatched junction bases numbered 21, after V lost 11 bases and J lost 6 bases. The CDR3 has 17 amino acids. Germline V CDR1 and CDR2: MDHEN, SYDVKM. The chain's CDR3 is CAGNSDPIGQGGQPQHF. The CDR3, as DNA: TGTGCCGGTAACAGCGATCCTATCGGACAGGGAGGTCAGCCCCAGCATTTT.

The rearrangement joins TRBV5-1 to TRBJ2-1; 8 bases line up with TRBD2. J lost 8 bases, V lost 4 bases, and 11 bases had no gene match. Germline loops: CDR1 SGHRS, CDR2 YFSETQ. The CDR3 loop spans 15 amino acids. The CDR3 loop reads CASSPGLVIRDEQFF. CDR3 in DNA: TGCGCCAGCAGCCCGGGACTAGTCATTCGGGATGAGCAGTTCTTC. Filled out from reference TRBV5-1 and TRBJ2-1, the complete variable domain reads KAGVTQTPRYLIKTRGQQVTLSCSPISGHRSVSWYQQTPGQGLQFLFEYFSETQRNKGNFPGRFSGRQFSNSRSEMNVSTLELGDSALYLCASSPGLVIRDEQFFGPGTRLTVL.

This chain connects TRBV20-1 to TRBJ2-1; 7 bases align to TRBD2. Germline assignment: CDR1 DFQATT and CDR2 SNEGSKA (reference sequence). The CDR3 is 12 amino acids. The V and J ends lost 1 base and 10 bases, in that order; junction bases with no gene match: 4. The CDR3 loop reads CSARAPGREQFF. The CDR3 DNA follows: TGCAGTGCTAGAGCACCCGGGAGGGAGCAGTTCTTC.

The sample holds a few counts of this clonotype. This sequence joins TRBV25-1 and TRBJ2-1; 8 bases agree with TRBD2. The CDR3 contains 22 residues. J was trimmed by 2 bases and V by 1 base; bases with no gene match: 22. Germline values: CDR1 MGHDK, CDR2 SYGVNS. The CDR3: CASSELRVEASGLPLTYNEQFF. CDR3 in DNA: TGTGCCAGCAGTGAATTGAGGGTTGAGGCTAGCGGGCTCCCTTTAACCTACAATGAGCAGTTCTTC.

This clonotype was counted only a few times. This chain links TRBV4-1 with TRBJ1-6, with D tentatively TRBD1 (5 bases). The CDR3 runs 13 residues. Germline CDR1 is MGHRA and CDR2 is YSYEKL. V lost 1 base and J 9 bases, leaving 7 bases between the germline ends. As DNA, the CDR3 is TGCGCCAGCAGCCAAGGGGGGGTTTCACCCCTCCACTTT. This translates into CASSQGGVSPLHF.